These T cell receptor beta chains were read from a single sample in a study of metastatic and nonmetastatic thyroid tumors. TCRdb reprocessed the PCR reads via MiXCR. The table lists around 7,500 clones, roughly 29% of them singletons. Sequencing input: tumor tissue. The receptor set was obtained from a female donor with papillary thyroid cancer or a benign thyroid nodule (not recorded which). Some clones in this sample may be carry-over from other donors' samples. The CDR3 runs from the conserved cysteine through the conserved F or W. D genes are given only for firm matches. Size tells how often a clone was seen (once, few, many) or the class of an expanded clone, and some rows leave it out.

length	size	V	J	D	CDR3
19	NA	TRBV18	TRBJ2-2	TRBD2	CASSPLPSGRASYTGELFF
13	NA	TRBV6-1	TRBJ1-2	NA	CASSDLQTLGYTF
17	NA	TRBV6-5	TRBJ2-1	TRBD1	CATQLRGSDRGPMSQFF
14	few	TRBV29-1	TRBJ2-2	TRBD1	CSVERTGATGELFF
15	NA	TRBV12-3/TRBV12-4	TRBJ2-7	TRBD2	CASSLRTSGTYEQYF
15	medium-sized	TRBV19	TRBJ2-5	TRBD2	CASSPRTRFTETQYF
15	few	TRBV5-1	TRBJ2-1	NA	CASSLSASSYNEQFF
11	NA	TRBV24-1	TRBJ1-2	NA	CATSGGLSYTF
12	NA	TRBV7-9	TRBJ2-5	NA	CASRGIGETQYF
13	NA	TRBV7-8	TRBJ1-1	NA	CACSLGAGVGAFF
15	NA	TRBV3-1	TRBJ2-7	NA	CASSPMLLGTYEQYF
15	medium-sized	TRBV7-9	TRBJ2-4	NA	CASSVTGRSKNIQYF
13	many	TRBV11-1	TRBJ2-7	NA	CASTHPSGYEQYF
17	NA	TRBV5-1	TRBJ1-6	TRBD1	CASSFEGQGLYNSPLHF
15	few	TRBV7-9	TRBJ2-7	TRBD2	CASSLDTSGGYEQYF
15	few	TRBV6-4	TRBJ1-6	TRBD1	CASSPTGANNSPLHF
14	few	TRBV6-1	TRBJ2-5	NA	CASTYLGYQETQYF
12	medium-sized	TRBV28	TRBJ1-2	NA	CATLRDVYGCTF
13	few	TRBV29-1	TRBJ2-1	NA	CSVSRGWPNEQFF
14	NA	TRBV12-3/TRBV12-4	TRBJ2-1	NA	CASSPVASLHEQFF
19	medium-sized	TRBV29-1	TRBJ2-1	TRBD1	CSVEWGGQGEPSSYNEQFF
14	NA	TRBV6-2/TRBV6-3	TRBJ1-4	NA	CASSYFATNEKLFF
14	few	TRBV6-5	TRBJ2-3	TRBD2	CASSSGRLTDTQYF
13	few	TRBV29-1	TRBJ1-1	NA	CSVGTGTPTEAFF
14	few	TRBV10-1	TRBJ2-1	NA	CASSESGGYNEQFF
8	NA	TRBV5-1	TRBJ2-6	NA	CASRKEGF
16	few	TRBV9	TRBJ2-1	NA	CASSPKGGTEVDEQFF
17	NA	TRBV6-5	TRBJ2-3	NA	CASSYSGVRGGPDTQYF
14	NA	TRBV9	TRBJ2-1	NA	CASSAGGTYNEQFF
13	NA	TRBV6-2/TRBV6-3	TRBJ2-7	NA	CASRPGSSYEQYF
15	few	TRBV6-6	TRBJ1-1	NA	CASSYGGKGGEQAFF
13	NA	TRBV7-2	TRBJ2-7	TRBD2	CASSASGTYEQYF
12	NA	TRBV6-2/TRBV6-3	TRBJ2-7	NA	CASSYSRGEQYF
12	few	TRBV12-3/TRBV12-4	TRBJ1-2	NA	CSSSLTVYGYTF
15	NA	TRBV5-1	TRBJ2-7	TRBD1	CASSLGQGATYEQYF
13	NA	TRBV6-2/TRBV6-3	TRBJ1-2	NA	CASSLRDGYGYTF
12	few	TRBV12-3/TRBV12-4	TRBJ1-4	TRBD1	CASSQGVGKLFF
15	few	TRBV6-2/TRBV6-3	TRBJ2-5	TRBD2	CASSTDGGDRETQYF
15	NA	TRBV5-3	TRBJ1-5	NA	CASKPRHLDNQPQHF
15	few	TRBV19	TRBJ1-2	NA	CASSIIPGGNYGYTF
15	NA	TRBV19	TRBJ2-3	TRBD2	CASSIRGLPTDTQYF
15	NA	TRBV6-1	TRBJ2-3	TRBD2	CASKQEIRLAGTQYF
14	medium-sized	TRBV5-1	TRBJ1-1	NA	CATSGGVTNTEAFF
17	NA	TRBV28	TRBJ2-4	TRBD2	CASSSGTSVLSKNIQYF
15	NA	TRBV7-9	TRBJ2-1	TRBD2	CASSRTSASYNEQFF
10	few	TRBV6-1	TRBJ1-5	NA	CAIPGEPQHF
16	NA	TRBV4-1	TRBJ2-7	TRBD1	CASSQEVQGVTYEQYF
19	NA	TRBV11-1	TRBJ1-6	NA	CASSLTPGGFSSYNSPLHF
14	many	TRBV7-9	TRBJ1-5	TRBD1	CASSLAGGDQPQHF
14	NA	TRBV2	TRBJ2-1	TRBD2	CASSWTSSYNEQFF
13	few	TRBV28	TRBJ1-5	TRBD1	CASSAGGVKPQHF
13	many	TRBV4-1	TRBJ2-7	NA	CASSRQGRGEQYF
16	medium-sized	TRBV5-1	TRBJ2-3	NA	CASSLEQIARTDTQYF
17	NA	TRBV20-1	TRBJ1-5	TRBD1	CSAIQGDLAASNQPQHF
16	few	TRBV29-1	TRBJ2-6	NA	CSVEGSGSSGASVLTF